This TCR beta chain was profiled in a study of blood T cell repertoires in COVID-19. Study overall: Donors in the United States, Italy and Spain gave samples during acute or convalescent COVID-19. T cells, B-cell-depleted T cells, or PBMCs supplied cDNA or gDNA.

This CDR3 is 16 amino acids long. Trimming cost V 6 bases and J 4 bases, with 21 bases left between them. Germline V gives CDR1 SNHLY, CDR2 FYNNEI. Authors' methods: The authors estimated nucleated cell counts from reference gene primer amplification. TCRdb keeps only in-frame clones here, not all; method: immunoSEQ multiplex PCR. V, J and clone size derive from that table, while D and trimming were established from the DNA sequence. The table records nearly 100,000 clones, around 88% of them present only once. The rearrangement joins TRBV2 to TRBJ1-2; possibly TRBD1 for D (6 bases). Sequences were obtained from peripheral blood. This clonotype was sampled from a man at least 80 years old with acute or convalescent COVID-19. The DNA of the CDR3 is TGTGCCAGCAGACGAACCCCGGACAGAAAAGCCTATGGCTACACCTTC. It is translated as CASRRTPDRKAYGYTF.